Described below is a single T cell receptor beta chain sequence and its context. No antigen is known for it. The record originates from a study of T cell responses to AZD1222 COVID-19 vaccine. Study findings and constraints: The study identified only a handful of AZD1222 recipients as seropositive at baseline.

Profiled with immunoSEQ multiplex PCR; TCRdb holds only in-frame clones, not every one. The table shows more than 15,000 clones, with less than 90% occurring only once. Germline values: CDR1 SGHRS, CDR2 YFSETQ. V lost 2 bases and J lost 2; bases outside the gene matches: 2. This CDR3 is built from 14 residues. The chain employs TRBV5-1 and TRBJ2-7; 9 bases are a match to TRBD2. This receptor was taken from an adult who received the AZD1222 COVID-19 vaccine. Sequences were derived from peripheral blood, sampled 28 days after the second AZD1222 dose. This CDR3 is CASSFSGGTYEQYF. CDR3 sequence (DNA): TGCGCCAGCAGCTTCAGCGGGGGGACCTACGAGCAGTACTTC.